This T cell receptor beta chain was recorded in a study of shared clonotypes between healthy human individuals. CDR3 length: 14 amino acids. Germline CDR1 is MNHEY and CDR2 is SVGAGI. Trimming cost V 7 bases and J 4 bases, with 13 bases left between them. TCRdb keeps only in-frame clones here, not all; method: immunoSEQ multiplex PCR. The sample contains roughly 2,500,000 clones, approximately 94% of which appear only once. This receptor was taken from a young man in good health. Some clones in this sample may be carry-over from other donors' samples. Source material: naive CD4+ T cells from PBMCs. Specified subset: CD45RA+ positively selected. V gene TRBV6-5 combines with J gene TRBJ1-4; TRBD1 might be the D (5 bases). This CDR3 is CASTPTVLNEKLFF. In DNA form, the CDR3 reads TGTGCCAGCACCCCGACAGTTCTTAATGAAAAACTGTTTTTT.